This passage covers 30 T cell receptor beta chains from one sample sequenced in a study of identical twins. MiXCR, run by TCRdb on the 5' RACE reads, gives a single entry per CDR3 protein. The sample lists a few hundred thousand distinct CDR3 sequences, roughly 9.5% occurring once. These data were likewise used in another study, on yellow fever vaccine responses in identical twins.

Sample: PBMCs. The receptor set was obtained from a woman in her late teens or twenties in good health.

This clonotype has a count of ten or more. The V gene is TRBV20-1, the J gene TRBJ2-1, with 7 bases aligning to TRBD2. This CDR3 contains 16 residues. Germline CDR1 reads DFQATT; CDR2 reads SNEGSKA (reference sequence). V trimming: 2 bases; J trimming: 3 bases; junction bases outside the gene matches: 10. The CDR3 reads CSARKIGTINYNEQFF. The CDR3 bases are TGCAGTGCTAGAAAAATCGGGACTATCAACTACAATGAGCAGTTCTTC.

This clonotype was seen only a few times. The CDR3 sequence: CSARDRDNGRRFF. The CDR3 DNA reads as TGCAGTGCTAGAGATAGGGACAATGGACGTAGGTTCTTC. This chain connects TRBV20-1 to TRBJ2-1; TRBD1 might be the D (6 bases). This CDR3 spans 13 amino acids. Germline CDR1 reads DFQATT; CDR2 reads SNEGSKA (reference sequence). The V end was cut by 0 bases, the J end by 15 bases, with 18 bases between.

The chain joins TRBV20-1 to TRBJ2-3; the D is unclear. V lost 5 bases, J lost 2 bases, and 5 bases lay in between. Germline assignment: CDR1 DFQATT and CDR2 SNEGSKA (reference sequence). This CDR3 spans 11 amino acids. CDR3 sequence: CSADFTDTQYF. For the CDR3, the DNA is TGCAGTGCTGATTTCACAGATACGCAGTATTTT.

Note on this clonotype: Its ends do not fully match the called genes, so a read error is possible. In nucleotides, the CDR3 is TGTGCCACCAGCCGAGACTCCAGCGGGGGGGGGAACCTTTACGAGCAGTACTTC. Protein sequence: CATSRDSSGGGNLYEQYF. V gene TRBV15 combines with J gene TRBJ2-7, with 10 positions matching TRBD2. CDR1 LNHNV and CDR2 YYDKDF come from the germline V gene (reference sequence). CDR3 length: 18 amino acids.

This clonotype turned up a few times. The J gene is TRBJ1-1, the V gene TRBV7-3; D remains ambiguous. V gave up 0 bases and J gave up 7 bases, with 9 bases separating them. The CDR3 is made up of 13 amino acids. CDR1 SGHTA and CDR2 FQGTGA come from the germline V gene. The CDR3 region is CASSLTPKYEAFF. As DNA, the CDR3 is TGTGCCAGCAGCTTAACGCCGAAATATGAAGCTTTCTTT.

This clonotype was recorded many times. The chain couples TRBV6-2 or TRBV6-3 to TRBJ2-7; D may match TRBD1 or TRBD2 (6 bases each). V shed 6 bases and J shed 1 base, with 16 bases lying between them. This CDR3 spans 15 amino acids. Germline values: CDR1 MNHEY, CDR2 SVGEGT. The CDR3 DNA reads TGTGCCAGCAGCGAAGGAGGGGGATTATCCTACGAGCAGTACTTC. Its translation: CASSEGGGLSYEQYF.

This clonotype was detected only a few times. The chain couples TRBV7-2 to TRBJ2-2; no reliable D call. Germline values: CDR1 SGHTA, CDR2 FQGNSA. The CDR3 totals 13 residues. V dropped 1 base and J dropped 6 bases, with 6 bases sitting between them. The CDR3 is CASSLDLSGELFF. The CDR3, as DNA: TGTGCCAGCAGCTTAGACCTGTCCGGGGAGCTGTTTTTT.

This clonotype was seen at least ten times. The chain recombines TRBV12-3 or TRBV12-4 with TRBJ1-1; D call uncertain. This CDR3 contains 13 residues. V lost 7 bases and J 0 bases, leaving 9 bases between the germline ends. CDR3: CASKDTLNTEAFF. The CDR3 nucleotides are TGTGCCAGCAAAGACACCTTGAACACTGAAGCTTTCTTT.

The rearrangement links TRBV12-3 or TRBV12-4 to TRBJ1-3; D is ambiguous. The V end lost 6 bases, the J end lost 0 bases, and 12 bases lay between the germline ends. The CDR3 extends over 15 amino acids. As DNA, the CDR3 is TGTGCCAGCAGGTACGACAAGCGCTCTGGAAACACCATATATTTT. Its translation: CASRYDKRSGNTIYF.

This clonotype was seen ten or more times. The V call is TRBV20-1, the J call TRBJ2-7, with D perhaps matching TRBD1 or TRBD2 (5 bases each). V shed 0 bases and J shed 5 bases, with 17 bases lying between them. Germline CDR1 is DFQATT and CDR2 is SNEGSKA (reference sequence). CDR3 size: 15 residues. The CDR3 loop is CSARDFRAGTHEQYF. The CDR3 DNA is TGCAGTGCTAGAGATTTCCGAGCAGGGACCCACGAGCAGTACTTC.

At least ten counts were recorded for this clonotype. The CDR3 nucleotides are TGTGCCAGCAGTTTAAGCGGGGTAGCCACCGGGGAGCTGTTTTTT. Protein sequence: CASSLSGVATGELFF. The chain combines TRBV12-3 or TRBV12-4 with TRBJ2-2; 7 bases map to TRBD2. The CDR3 is made up of 15 amino acids. Losses at the gene ends were 2 bases for V and 4 bases for J; bases not matched to a gene: 4.

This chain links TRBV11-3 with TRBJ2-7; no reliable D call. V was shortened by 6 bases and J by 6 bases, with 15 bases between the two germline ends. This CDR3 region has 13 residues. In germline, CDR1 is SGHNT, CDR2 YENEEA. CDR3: CASSYIASGEQYF. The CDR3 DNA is TGTGCCAGCAGTTATATAGCCTCGGGCGAGCAGTACTTC.

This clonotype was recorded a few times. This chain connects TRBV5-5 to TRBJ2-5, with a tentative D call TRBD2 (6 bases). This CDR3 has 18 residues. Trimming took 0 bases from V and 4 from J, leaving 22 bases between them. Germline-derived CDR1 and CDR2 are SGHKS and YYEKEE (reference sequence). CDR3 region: CASSLAVGGGSRAETQYF. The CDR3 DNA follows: TGTGCCAGCAGCTTGGCTGTGGGTGGGGGGTCGAGGGCAGAGACCCAGTACTTC.

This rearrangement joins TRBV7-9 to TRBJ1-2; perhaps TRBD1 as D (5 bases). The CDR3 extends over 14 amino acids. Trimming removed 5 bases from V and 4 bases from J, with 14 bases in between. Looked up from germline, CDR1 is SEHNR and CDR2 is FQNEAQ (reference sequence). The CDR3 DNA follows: TGTGCCAGCAGCACAGGACAACAGTTCTATGGCTACACCTTC. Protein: CASSTGQQFYGYTF.

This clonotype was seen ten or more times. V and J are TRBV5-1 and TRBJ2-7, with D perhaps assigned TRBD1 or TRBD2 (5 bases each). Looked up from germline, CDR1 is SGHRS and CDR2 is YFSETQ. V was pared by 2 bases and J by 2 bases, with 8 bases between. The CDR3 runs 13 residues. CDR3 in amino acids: CASSFGATYEQYF. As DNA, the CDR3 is TGCGCCAGCAGCTTCGGGGCAACCTACGAGCAGTACTTC.

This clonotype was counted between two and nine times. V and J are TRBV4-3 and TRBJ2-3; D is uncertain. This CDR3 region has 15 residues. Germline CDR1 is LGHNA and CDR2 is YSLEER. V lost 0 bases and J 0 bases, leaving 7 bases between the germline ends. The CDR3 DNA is TGCGCCAGCAGCCAAGATATGGTTAGCACAGATACGCAGTATTTT. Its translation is CASSQDMVSTDTQYF.

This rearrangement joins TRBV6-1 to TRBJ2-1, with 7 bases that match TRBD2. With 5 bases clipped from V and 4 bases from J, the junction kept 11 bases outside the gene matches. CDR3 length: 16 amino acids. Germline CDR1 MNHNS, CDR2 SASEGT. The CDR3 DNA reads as TGTGCCAGCAGTAGTCCGGGACTAAAAAAGTACAATGAGCAGTTCTTC. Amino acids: CASSSPGLKKYNEQFF.

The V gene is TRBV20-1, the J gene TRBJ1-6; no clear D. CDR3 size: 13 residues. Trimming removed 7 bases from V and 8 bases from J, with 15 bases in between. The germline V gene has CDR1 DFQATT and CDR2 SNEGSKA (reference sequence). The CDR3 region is CSVKVSGDSPLHF. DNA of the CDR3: TGCAGTGTAAAAGTCTCCGGGGATTCACCCCTCCACTTT.

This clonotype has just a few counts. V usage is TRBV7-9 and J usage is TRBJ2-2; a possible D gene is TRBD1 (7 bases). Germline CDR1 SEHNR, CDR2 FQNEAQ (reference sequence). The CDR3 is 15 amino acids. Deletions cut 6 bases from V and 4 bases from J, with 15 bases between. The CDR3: CASRGQGGITGELFF. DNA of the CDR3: TGTGCCAGCAGAGGGCAGGGGGGAATCACCGGGGAGCTGTTTTTT.

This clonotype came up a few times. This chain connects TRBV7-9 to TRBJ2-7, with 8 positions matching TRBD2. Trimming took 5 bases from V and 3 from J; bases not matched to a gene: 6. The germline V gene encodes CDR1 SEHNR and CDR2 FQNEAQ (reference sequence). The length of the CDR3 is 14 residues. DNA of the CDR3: TGTGCCAGCAGCAAAAGCGGGAGTTTCTACGAGCAGTACTTC. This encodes CASSKSGSFYEQYF.

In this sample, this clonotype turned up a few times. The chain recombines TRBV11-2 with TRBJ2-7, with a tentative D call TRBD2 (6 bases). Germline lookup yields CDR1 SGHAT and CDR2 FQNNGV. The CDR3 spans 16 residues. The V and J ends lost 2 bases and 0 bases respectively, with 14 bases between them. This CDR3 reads CASSLFAGLSSYEQYF. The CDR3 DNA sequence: TGTGCCAGCAGCTTATTTGCGGGGTTAAGCTCCTACGAGCAGTACTTC.

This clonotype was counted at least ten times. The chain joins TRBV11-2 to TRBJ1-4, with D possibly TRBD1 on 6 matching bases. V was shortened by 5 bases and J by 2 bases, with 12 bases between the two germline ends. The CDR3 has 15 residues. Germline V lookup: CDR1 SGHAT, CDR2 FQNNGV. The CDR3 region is CASSLTGSTNEKLFF. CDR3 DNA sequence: TGTGCCAGCAGCCTTACAGGGTCCACTAATGAAAAACTGTTTTTT.

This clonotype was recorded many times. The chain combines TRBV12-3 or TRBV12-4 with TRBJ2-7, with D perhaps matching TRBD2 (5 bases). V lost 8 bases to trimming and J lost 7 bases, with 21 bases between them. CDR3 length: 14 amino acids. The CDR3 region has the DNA TGTGCCAGCCGCACGGGGTCGTCTAAAGGGGAGCAGTACTTC. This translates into CASRTGSSKGEQYF.

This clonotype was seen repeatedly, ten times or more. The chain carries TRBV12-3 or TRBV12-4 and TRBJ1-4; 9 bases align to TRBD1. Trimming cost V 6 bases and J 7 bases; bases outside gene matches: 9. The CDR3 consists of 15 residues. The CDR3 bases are TGTGCCAGCAGCTCGGTCTCGACAGGGGGTGAAAAACTGTTTTTT. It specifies CASSSVSTGGEKLFF.

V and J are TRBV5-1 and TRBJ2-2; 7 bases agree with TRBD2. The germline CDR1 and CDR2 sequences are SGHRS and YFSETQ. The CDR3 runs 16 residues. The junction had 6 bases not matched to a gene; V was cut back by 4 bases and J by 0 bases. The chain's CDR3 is CASSRGETTNTGELFF. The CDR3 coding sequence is TGCGCCAGCAGCCGGGGGGAGACGACGAACACCGGGGAGCTGTTTTTT.

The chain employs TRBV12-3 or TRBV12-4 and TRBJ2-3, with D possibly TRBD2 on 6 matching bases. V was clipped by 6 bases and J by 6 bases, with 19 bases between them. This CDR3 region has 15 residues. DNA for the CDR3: TGTGCCAGCAGCCCTCCGGGAGTCCAAAGGGATACGCAGTATTTT. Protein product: CASSPPGVQRDTQYF.

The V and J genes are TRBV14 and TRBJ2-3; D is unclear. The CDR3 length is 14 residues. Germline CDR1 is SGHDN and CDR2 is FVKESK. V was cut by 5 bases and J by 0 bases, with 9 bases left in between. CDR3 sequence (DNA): TGTGCCAGCAGCATAGTTGGTAGCACAGATACGCAGTATTTT. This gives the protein CASSIVGSTDTQYF. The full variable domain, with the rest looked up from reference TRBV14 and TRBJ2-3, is EAGVTQFPSHSVIEKGQTVTLRCDPISGHDNLYWYRRVMGKEIKFLLHFVKESKQDESGMPNNRFLAERTGGTYSTLKVQPAELEDSGVYFCASSIVGSTDTQYFGPGTRLTVL.

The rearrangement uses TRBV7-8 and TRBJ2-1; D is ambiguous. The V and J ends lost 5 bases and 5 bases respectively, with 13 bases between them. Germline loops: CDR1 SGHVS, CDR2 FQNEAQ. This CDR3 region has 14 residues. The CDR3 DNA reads TGTGCCAGCAGCCACCCAGACCGCCACAATGAGCAGTTCTTC. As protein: CASSHPDRHNEQFF.

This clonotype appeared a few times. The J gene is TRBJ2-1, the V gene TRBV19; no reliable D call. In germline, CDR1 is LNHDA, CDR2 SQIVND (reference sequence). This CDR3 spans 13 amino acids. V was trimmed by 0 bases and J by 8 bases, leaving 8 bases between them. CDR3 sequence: CASSIDQRYEQFF. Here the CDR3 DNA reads TGTGCCAGTAGTATAGATCAGCGCTATGAGCAGTTCTTC.

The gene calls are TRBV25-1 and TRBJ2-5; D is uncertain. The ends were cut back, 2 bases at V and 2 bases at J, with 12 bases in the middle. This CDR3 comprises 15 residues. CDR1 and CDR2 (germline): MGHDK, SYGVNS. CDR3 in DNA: TGTGCCAGCAGTGAAAGGTGGCGGCGACAAGAGACCCAGTACTTC. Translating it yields CASSERWRRQETQYF.